Listed here are 30 T cell receptor beta chains from one sample, sequenced in a study of blood T cells in healthy people across ages. Combining a sample-barcoded 5' primer with a J-beta primer mix, a second PCR ran for roughly 6 to 12 cycles. TCRdb analysed the 5' RACE reads with MiXCR anew, one entry per CDR3 protein. In the table there are around 800,000 distinct CDR3 sequences, approximately 24% of which are singletons. These data were also reused for a study on T cells of mothers and their children.

The specimen sequenced was blood. All receptors derive from a boy younger than 18 in good health.

The chain carries TRBV5-1 and TRBJ1-2; perhaps TRBD1 as D (5 bases). V lost 5 bases and J 8 bases, leaving 25 bases between the germline ends. The CDR3 has 16 residues. Germline values: CDR1 SGHRS, CDR2 YFSETQ. As DNA, the CDR3 is TGCGCCAGCAGTTTAATACTAGGGGCAGGGATTGGAGGCTACACCTTC. As protein: CASSLILGAGIGGYTF.

There are a few counts of this clonotype. The chain combines TRBV11-2 with TRBJ2-3; 11 nucleotides align to TRBD2. Germline loops: CDR1 SGHAT, CDR2 FQNNGV. The CDR3 contains 14 residues. With 4 bases clipped from V and 13 bases from J, the junction kept 10 bases outside the gene matches. The CDR3 is CASSSLAGGPRKYF. In DNA form, the CDR3 reads TGTGCCAGCAGCTCTCTAGCGGGGGGCCCCAGAAAGTATTTT.

The CDR3 nucleotides are TGTGCCAGCAGCCAAAGCCTAGCGGGGAACGGGGAGCTGTTTTTT. This codes for CASSQSLAGNGELFF. The chain has TRBV3-1 and TRBJ2-2; 9 bases are a match to TRBD2. The CDR3 contains 15 residues. With V trimmed by 2 bases and J by 7 bases, 5 bases remained unmatched. Germline-derived CDR1 and CDR2 are LGHDT and YNNKEL (reference sequence).

To note about this clonotype: The junction differs from germline at one of its ends, possibly a read error. The chain links TRBV7-2 to TRBJ1-1; no clear D. The CDR3 contains 13 residues. CDR1 is SGHTA and CDR2 is FQGNSA in the germline V gene. The CDR3 bases are TGCGCCAGCAGCCCCGGTCTTCAGGTTCGGTCTTTCTTT. As protein: CASSPGLQVRSFF.

This clonotype appeared a few times. V is TRBV9 and J is TRBJ2-5; D is uncertain. Germline V gene lookup returns CDR1 SGDLS and CDR2 YYNGEE. The CDR3 extends over 14 amino acids. V lost 2 bases to trimming and J lost 4 bases, with 12 bases between them. CDR3 loop: CASSVGEPRETQYF. CDR3 nucleotide sequence: TGTGCCAGCAGCGTTGGGGAACCACGAGAGACCCAGTACTTC.

The chain uses TRBV2 and TRBJ1-6; a weak D match, TRBD1 (5 bases). V lost 6 bases and J 6 bases, leaving 12 bases between the germline ends. The CDR3 sequence is 14 residues long. Per germline, CDR1 SNHLY and CDR2 FYNNEI. The CDR3, as DNA: TGTGCCAGCAGGGGACCGGACTTTAATTCACCCCTCCACTTT. Translated, it gives CASRGPDFNSPLHF.

This clonotype occurred a few times. Mismatch with germline at one junction end may stem from a read error. Here the CDR3 DNA reads TGTGCCGGCTCACCAGAATCACTGGGGGGCCTGGGAGATGAGCAGTTCTTC. It is translated as CAGSPESLGGLGDEQFF. V usage is TRBV18 and J usage is TRBJ2-1, with D perhaps being TRBD1 or TRBD2 (6 bases each). The CDR3 runs 17 residues. Germline loops: CDR1 KGHSH, CDR2 LQKENI.

This rearrangement joins TRBV12-3 or TRBV12-4 to TRBJ2-2; no clear D gene. V was pared by 5 bases and J by 0 bases, with 10 bases between. This CDR3 spans 15 amino acids. DNA of the CDR3: TGTGCCAGCAGTCAGACAACTCCGAACACCGGGGAGCTGTTTTTT. It specifies CASSQTTPNTGELFF.

This clonotype has only a few counts. The chain combines TRBV5-1 with TRBJ1-6, with no clear D. The CDR3 totals 13 residues. V was trimmed by 5 bases and J by 6 bases, leaving 9 bases between them. CDR1 and CDR2 from the germline V gene are SGHRS and YFSETQ. The CDR3 sequence is CASSLNSNSPLHF. The DNA for the CDR3 is TGCGCCAGCAGTCTGAACTCTAATTCACCCCTCCACTTT.

The chain carries TRBV7-9 and TRBJ2-1, with a weak D call TRBD1 (7 bases). The V gene's germline CDR1 is SEHNR and CDR2 FQNEAQ (reference sequence). Trimming removed 3 bases from V and 8 bases from J, with 11 bases in between. This CDR3 contains 13 residues. Here the CDR3 reads CASSFGGGHEQFF. CDR3 DNA: TGTGCCAGCAGCTTCGGAGGGGGCCATGAGCAGTTCTTC.

Only a few counts were recorded for this clonotype. This sequence joins TRBV21-1 and TRBJ1-2. TRBV21-1 corresponds to a pseudogene. The CDR3 spans 15 residues. The CDR3 is CASSARTVELYGYTF. As DNA, the CDR3 is TGTGCCAGCAGCGCCAGGACGGTCGAACTCTATGGCTACACCTTC.

This chain connects TRBV29-1 to TRBJ2-1; D is ambiguous. The CDR3 is made up of 12 amino acids. V was clipped by 7 bases and J by 7 bases, with 14 bases between them. Germline V gene sequence: CDR1 SQVTM, CDR2 ANQGSEA. The CDR3 bases are TGCAGCGCCCCATCCCCCGGGAATGAGCAGTTCTTC. This sequence encodes CSAPSPGNEQFF.

This clonotype was seen a handful of times. The rearrangement links TRBV11-2 to TRBJ2-3; D perhaps matches TRBD1 (6 bases). CDR1 is SGHAT and CDR2 is FQNNGV in the germline V gene. The CDR3 spans 13 residues. The V and J ends lost 11 bases and 5 bases respectively, with 17 bases between them. The CDR3 region is CAGTRQVEDTQYF. CDR3 nucleotide sequence: TGTGCCGGCACCCGACAGGTTGAAGATACGCAGTATTTT.

Turning to this clonotype: A junction end diverges from the germline sequence, so it may reflect a read error. The chain uses TRBV5-6 and TRBJ2-1; D might be TRBD1 (5 bases). Germline V CDR1 and CDR2: SGHDT, YYEEEE. CDR3 length equals 15 residues. CDR3 nucleotides: TGTGCCAGCAGCTTGGACGTATGGGGCCACAATGGGCAGTTCTTC. This gives the protein CASSLDVWGHNGQFF.

The chain recombines TRBV12-3 or TRBV12-4 with TRBJ2-5, with D hard to call. V was pared by 1 base and J by 2 bases, with 14 bases between. There are 16 residues in the CDR3. CDR3 region: CASSLGAHRSQETQYF. The DNA for the CDR3 is TGTGCCAGCAGTTTAGGGGCGCACAGATCACAAGAGACCCAGTACTTC.

V is TRBV6-5 and J is TRBJ2-7; D is perhaps TRBD2 (5 bases). V was cut by 2 bases and J by 5 bases, with 13 bases left in between. CDR1 and CDR2 from the germline V gene are MNHEY and SVGAGI. The length of the CDR3 is 14 residues. Here the CDR3 reads CASSYTPTKNEQYF. Here the CDR3 DNA reads TGTGCCAGCAGTTACACTCCGACTAAAAACGAGCAGTACTTC.

This clonotype was detected a few times. The chain combines TRBV4-1 with TRBJ2-5, with D maybe TRBD1 (6 bases). The V and J ends lost 6 bases and 4 bases respectively, with 18 bases between them. The CDR3 spans 15 residues. Germline CDR1 MGHRA, CDR2 YSYEKL. CDR3 protein: CASRYRESEGETQYF. The CDR3 nucleotides read TGCGCCAGCAGATACAGGGAGTCTGAGGGAGAGACCCAGTACTTC.

This clonotype was found a few times. This chain connects TRBV20-1 to TRBJ2-3; no firm D call. The V gene lost 3 bases and the J gene lost 9 bases, with 10 bases spanning the gap. This CDR3 contains 11 residues. The germline CDR1 and CDR2 sequences are DFQATT and SNEGSKA (reference sequence). CDR3 sequence reads: CSARRLDTQYF. In DNA form, the CDR3 reads TGCAGTGCTAGGCGGCTAGACACGCAGTATTTT.

This clonotype appeared many times. This chain joins TRBV12-3 or TRBV12-4 and TRBJ2-5; D remains ambiguous. The CDR3 is 13 residues long. Trimming took off 6 bases at V and 1 base at J, with 9 bases between the two ends. DNA of the CDR3: TGTGCCAGCAGCTTCGCTGGCCAAGAGACCCAGTACTTC. Translation gives CASSFAGQETQYF.

This clonotype was seen more than once but under ten times. The rearrangement uses TRBV20-1 and TRBJ2-7; weak D call: TRBD2 (5 bases). Trimming removed 6 bases from V and 0 bases from J, with 15 bases in between. Germline values: CDR1 DFQATT, CDR2 SNEGSKA (reference sequence). The CDR3 runs to 14 residues. The CDR3 region has the DNA TGCAGTGCCATACTGACGGGGAGCTCCTACGAGCAGTACTTC. This gives the protein CSAILTGSSYEQYF.

The CDR3 here is CASSKRTGDGYTF. CDR3 DNA: TGTGCCAGCAGTAAAAGGACAGGGGATGGCTACACCTTC. The J gene is TRBJ1-2, the V gene TRBV12-3 or TRBV12-4; 9 bases align to TRBD1. The CDR3 totals 13 residues. With V trimmed by 5 bases and J by 6 bases, 4 bases remained unmatched.

The V and J genes are TRBV5-6 and TRBJ1-1; the D is unclear. The CDR3 length is 14 residues. V was trimmed by 0 bases and J by 5 bases, leaving 11 bases between them. Germline CDR1 is SGHDT and CDR2 is YYEEEE. As DNA, the CDR3 is TGTGCCAGCAGCTTGGCCGGTTTCATTACTGAAGCTTTCTTT. Translated: CASSLAGFITEAFF.

This clonotype occurred a few times. This chain links TRBV10-3 with TRBJ2-7, with D possibly being TRBD1 or TRBD2 (5 bases each). Trimming cost V 4 bases and J 5 bases, with 15 bases left between them. The CDR3 contains 14 residues. Per the germline V gene, CDR1 is ENHRY and CDR2 is SYGVKD. The CDR3 sequence: CAISVNRDGHEQYF. The CDR3 coding sequence is TGTGCCATCAGTGTTAACCGGGACGGGCACGAGCAGTACTTC.

In this sample, this clonotype turned up a few times. The chain carries TRBV7-9 and TRBJ2-4; tentatively, D is TRBD2 (6 bases). Trimming cost V 5 bases and J 0 bases, with 14 bases left between them. The CDR3 length is 16 residues. CDR1 and CDR2 from the germline V gene are SEHNR and FQNEAQ (reference sequence). CDR3 coding DNA: TGTGCCAGCAGCCCCCCGGGACTCACAGCCAAAAACATTCAGTACTTC. It specifies CASSPPGLTAKNIQYF.

This chain uses TRBV12-3 or TRBV12-4 with TRBJ2-5; 10 nucleotides line up with TRBD1. The V and J ends lost 6 bases and 4 bases, in that order; junction bases with no gene match: 14. This CDR3 contains 17 residues. CDR3 protein: CASSPGRDRGGGETQYF. In nucleotides, the CDR3 is TGTGCCAGCAGCCCTGGGCGGGACAGGGGTGGGGGAGAGACCCAGTACTTC.

The J gene is TRBJ1-2, the V gene TRBV20-1, with 9 bases fitting TRBD1. After removal of 6 bases from V and 4 bases from J, the junction contained 3 bases not matched to a gene. CDR3 size: 12 residues. The germline gives CDR1 DFQATT, CDR2 SNEGSKA (reference sequence). CDR3 amino acids: CSAETGGYGYTF. The CDR3 DNA sequence: TGCAGTGCGGAGACAGGGGGCTATGGCTACACCTTC.

The genes are TRBV2 and TRBJ1-2; no firm D call. V was shortened by 6 bases and J by 0 bases, with 8 bases between the two germline ends. Germline V gene data show CDR1 as SNHLY and CDR2 as FYNNEI. This CDR3 comprises 13 residues. The CDR3 nucleotides are TGTGCCAGCAGCCAGCGAGCTAACTATGGCTACACCTTC. Amino acids: CASSQRANYGYTF.

The chain employs TRBV10-2 and TRBJ2-2, with 11 nucleotides matching TRBD2. V trimming: 5 bases; J trimming: 6 bases; junction bases outside the gene matches: 5. The CDR3 totals 15 residues. Germline V gene lookup returns CDR1 WSHSY and CDR2 SAAADI. The CDR3 bases are TGCGCCAGCAGTATAGCGGGGGGGCCGCCCGGGGAGCTGTTTTTT. Translation: CASSIAGGPPGELFF.

This clonotype has a handful of counts. The chain has TRBV7-3 and TRBJ1-2, with 12 bases identical to TRBD1. The germline V gene has CDR1 SGHTA and CDR2 FQGTGA. The V gene end was trimmed by 5 bases and the J gene end by 6 bases; junction bases not matched to a gene: 4. The CDR3 covers 14 residues. The CDR3 coding sequence is TGTGCCAGCAGCCAAGGGACAGGGGGCGATGGCTACACCTTC. As protein: CASSQGTGGDGYTF. The full variable domain, in which reference TRBV7-3 and TRBJ1-2 provide the parts outside the CDR3, is GAGVSQTPSNKVTEKGKYVELRCDPISGHTALYWYRQSLGQGPEFLIYFQGTGAADDSGLPNDRFFAVRPEGSVSTLKIQRTERGDSAVYLCASSQGTGGDGYTFGSGTRLTVV.

This clonotype was counted ten times or more. V gene TRBV11-2 combines with J gene TRBJ2-1; TRBD1 aligns across 8 bases. The end of the DNA is better explained by TRBJ2-7, so the J call may be wrong. The CDR3 totals 14 residues. Germline V CDR1 and CDR2: SGHAT, FQNNGV. The CDR3: CASSFTGQAYEQYF. In DNA, the CDR3 is TGTGCCAGCAGCTTCACGGGACAGGCCTACGAGCAGTACTTC.